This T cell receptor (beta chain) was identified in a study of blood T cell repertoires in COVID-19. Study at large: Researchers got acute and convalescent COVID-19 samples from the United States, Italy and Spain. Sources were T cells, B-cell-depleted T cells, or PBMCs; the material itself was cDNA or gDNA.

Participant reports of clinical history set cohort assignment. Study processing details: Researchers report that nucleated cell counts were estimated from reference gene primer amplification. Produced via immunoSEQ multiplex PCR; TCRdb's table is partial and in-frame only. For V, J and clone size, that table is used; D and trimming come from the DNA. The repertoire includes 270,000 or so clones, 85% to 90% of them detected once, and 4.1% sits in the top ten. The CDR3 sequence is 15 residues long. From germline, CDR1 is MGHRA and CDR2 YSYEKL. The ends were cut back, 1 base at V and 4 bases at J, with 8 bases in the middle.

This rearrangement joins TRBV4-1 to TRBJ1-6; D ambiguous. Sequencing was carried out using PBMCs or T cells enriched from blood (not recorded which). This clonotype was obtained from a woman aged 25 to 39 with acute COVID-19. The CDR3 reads CASSQGREYNSPLHF. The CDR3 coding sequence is TGCGCCAGCAGCCAAGGGAGGGAGTATAATTCACCCCTCCACTTT.